This T cell receptor beta chain emerged from a study of blood T cells in healthy people across ages. CDR3 length: 13 residues. CDR1 and CDR2 (germline): SQVTM, ANQGSEA. J gave up 6 bases and V 7 bases, and 6 bases lay outside the gene matches. Next came a second PCR, run for roughly 7 to 12 cycles, which used a sample-barcoded 5' primer along with a J-beta primer mix. In TCRdb, the 5' RACE reads were re-called with MiXCR into one record per CDR3 protein. The data hold 750,000 to 850,000 distinct CDR3 sequences, with 25% observed a single time. The same sample was also used in a study of T cells of mothers and their children.

Sequencing was done on a sample of blood. This sequence originates from a boy aged 5 to 17 in good health. V is TRBV29-1 and J is TRBJ1-1; 12 nucleotides match TRBD1. CDR3 bases: TGCAGCGCCGTGGGACAGGGGGCTCCTGAAGCTTTCTTT. Protein: CSAVGQGAPEAFF.